This T cell receptor beta chain was recorded in a study of T cells in narcolepsy. About the study: Enrolled donors included narcolepsy type 1 or type 2 patients and healthy controls. Overall study results and limits: Autoreactive HCRT-specific and TRIB2-specific clonotypes were marked in same-patient CSF-versus-blood CD4+ comparisons.

A remark on this clone: Its matching antigen is unknown.

Data came from immunoSEQ multiplex PCR; TCRdb stores just in-frame clones and leaves some out. The table has 34,000 or so clones, over 70% seen once; the top ten hold 3% to 4%. The TCR sequence derives from a human donor in good health. Material: memory (CD45RA-) CD4+ T cells from blood.

The CDR3 region is CAWSVSREPLYYGYTF. The DNA for the CDR3 is TGTGCCTGGAGTGTGTCCAGGGAACCTCTTTACTATGGCTACACCTTC. The chain is built from TRBV30 and TRBJ1-2, with D tentatively TRBD1 (5 bases). CDR3 size: 16 residues. Germline-derived CDR1 and CDR2 are GTSNPN and SVGIG (reference sequence). With 0 bases removed from V and 3 bases from J, the gap between germline ends came to 17 bases.